The T cell receptor (beta chain) described here comes from a study of patients and donors after allogeneic stem cell transplantation. One entry per CDR3 protein, called by TCRdb with MiXCR from the RT-PCR reads. Of 150,000 to 200,000 distinct CDR3 sequences in the sample, approximately 25% are singletons; the top ten hold 20% to 30%. The CDR3 loop spans 14 amino acids. The germline V and J ends were trimmed by 3 bases and 0 bases, with 9 bases remaining between them. The V and J genes are TRBV12-3 or TRBV12-4 and TRBJ2-7; D possibly corresponds to TRBD2 (5 bases). Specimen: blood, either unsorted or a sorted T cell fraction (not recorded which). This clonotype was sampled from a human donor who was either an allogeneic HSCT recipient or a stem cell or donor lymphocyte infusion donor (not recorded which). It is not recorded whose cells these are; they may come from a transplant donor. CDR3 DNA: TGTGCCAGCAGTTTGAAGCGGCACTCCTACGAGCAGTACTTC. Translating gives CASSLKRHSYEQYF.